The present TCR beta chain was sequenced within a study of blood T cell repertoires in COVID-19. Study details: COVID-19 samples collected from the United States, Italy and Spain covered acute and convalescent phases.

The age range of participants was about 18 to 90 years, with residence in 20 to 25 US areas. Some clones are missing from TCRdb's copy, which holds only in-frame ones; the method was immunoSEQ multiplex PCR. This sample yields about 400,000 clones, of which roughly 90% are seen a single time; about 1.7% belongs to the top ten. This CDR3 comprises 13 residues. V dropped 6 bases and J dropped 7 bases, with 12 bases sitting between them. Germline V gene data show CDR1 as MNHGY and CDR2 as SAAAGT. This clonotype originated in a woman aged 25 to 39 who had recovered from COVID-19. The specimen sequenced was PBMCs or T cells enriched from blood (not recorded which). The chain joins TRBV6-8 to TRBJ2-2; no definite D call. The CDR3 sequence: CASSPTKDGELFF. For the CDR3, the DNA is TGTGCCAGCAGCCCTACTAAGGACGGGGAGCTGTTTTTT.